This entry describes one T cell receptor (beta chain). The data derive from a study of PD-L1 blockade in urothelial cancer. TCRdb's copy holds only in-frame clones and misses some; the assay was immunoSEQ multiplex PCR. Of about 130,000 clones in the sample, approximately 84% were seen once. Time point reported: pretreatment peripheral blood. In germline, CDR1 is SGHTS, CDR2 YDEGEE. The CDR3 contains 15 residues. Trimming took 3 bases from V and 0 from J, leaving 10 bases between them. The V and J genes are TRBV5-8 and TRBJ1-5, with TRBD1 as a possible D gene (5 bases). The source is a man between 45 and 60 years old with urothelial cancer. This specimen was PBMCs, taken around atezolizumab (anti-PD-L1) treatment. The CDR3 nucleotides are TGTGCCAGCAGCTCGTCAGGGTATAGCAATCAGCCCCAGCATTTT. Translating it yields CASSSSGYSNQPQHF.